A selection of T cell receptor beta chains follows, all from one sample in a study of blood T cell repertoires in COVID-19. Sequencing was performed with immunoSEQ multiplex PCR; in TCRdb, only in-frame clones are kept and a portion is missing. The sample carries about 99,000 clones, roughly 84% recorded once. The sequencing input was peripheral blood. All receptors derive from a man between 65 and 79 years old with active or convalescent COVID-19. Each CDR3 is given with its conserved first and last residue. Each record gives: CDR3 protein, CDR3 DNA, D gene, CDR3 length, clone size, J gene, V gene. A D gene is named only where the DNA matches it firmly. Expanded clones are given a class, and other clones once, few, many or no size at all.

CDR3 protein: CASSARGRDEQFF
CDR3 DNA: TGTGCCAGCAGTGCGAGGGGGCGGGATGAGCAGTTCTTC
D gene: TRBD1
CDR3 length: 13
clone size: NA
J gene: TRBJ2-1
V gene: TRBV2

CDR3 protein: CASSLAGLHSYEQYF
CDR3 DNA: TGTGCCAGCAGCTTAGCGGGACTTCACTCCTACGAGCAGTACTTC
D gene: NA
CDR3 length: 15
clone size: few
J gene: TRBJ2-7
V gene: TRBV7-2

CDR3 protein: CASSPSGGGTSYNEQFF
CDR3 DNA: TGTGCCAGCTCACCATCTGGGGGGGGAACCTCCTACAATGAGCAGTTCTTC
D gene: TRBD2
CDR3 length: 17
clone size: NA
J gene: TRBJ2-1
V gene: TRBV18

CDR3 protein: CAWSRARGSAEAFF
CDR3 DNA: TGTGCCTGGAGTAGGGCGAGGGGGTCCGCTGAAGCTTTCTTT
D gene: NA
CDR3 length: 14
clone size: NA
J gene: TRBJ1-1
V gene: TRBV30

CDR3 protein: CASSTGQGRNSPLHF
CDR3 DNA: TGTGCCAGCAGTACCGGACAGGGTAGAAATTCACCCCTCCACTTT
D gene: TRBD1
CDR3 length: 15
clone size: NA
J gene: TRBJ1-6
V gene: TRBV28

CDR3 protein: CASSGYRTPNTGELFF
CDR3 DNA: TGTGCCAGCAGTGGGTATCGGACACCTAACACCGGGGAGCTGTTTTTT
D gene: NA
CDR3 length: 16
clone size: NA
J gene: TRBJ2-2
V gene: TRBV11-2

CDR3 protein: CASSERVSGSTDTQYF
CDR3 DNA: TGTGCCAGCAGTGAAAGGGTTAGCGGGTCCACAGATACGCAGTATTTT
D gene: TRBD2
CDR3 length: 16
clone size: NA
J gene: TRBJ2-3
V gene: TRBV2

CDR3 protein: CASSADSNQPQHF
CDR3 DNA: TGTGCCAGCAGCGCGGACTCAAATCAGCCCCAGCATTTT
D gene: NA
CDR3 length: 13
clone size: NA
J gene: TRBJ1-5
V gene: TRBV5-5

CDR3 protein: CASSLAGQGYYGYTF
CDR3 DNA: TGTGCCAGCAGCTTAGCGGGGCAGGGGTACTATGGCTACACCTTC
D gene: NA
CDR3 length: 15
clone size: once
J gene: TRBJ1-2
V gene: TRBV7-2

CDR3 protein: CASRNSGGADTQYF
CDR3 DNA: TGTGCCAGCAGAAATAGCGGGGGGGCAGATACGCAGTATTTT
D gene: TRBD2
CDR3 length: 14
clone size: NA
J gene: TRBJ2-3
V gene: TRBV14

CDR3 protein: CASSPGTVSNQPQHF
CDR3 DNA: TGTGCCAGCAGTCCCGGGACAGTGAGCAATCAGCCCCAGCATTTT
D gene: TRBD1
CDR3 length: 15
clone size: NA
J gene: TRBJ1-5
V gene: TRBV6-5

CDR3 protein: CASSVDSRHTGELFF
CDR3 DNA: TGTGCCAGTAGTGTGGACAGTCGGCACACCGGGGAGCTGTTTTTT
D gene: NA
CDR3 length: 15
clone size: NA
J gene: TRBJ2-2
V gene: TRBV19

CDR3 protein: CASRSQGTNTGELFF
CDR3 DNA: TGTGCCAGCAGATCACAGGGCACGAACACCGGGGAGCTGTTTTTT
D gene: NA
CDR3 length: 15
clone size: NA
J gene: TRBJ2-2
V gene: TRBV6-6

CDR3 protein: CASSTPQGFGGYTF
CDR3 DNA: TGTGCCAGCAGCACCCCTCAGGGATTTGGTGGCTACACCTTC
D gene: NA
CDR3 length: 14
clone size: NA
J gene: TRBJ1-2
V gene: TRBV7-8

CDR3 protein: CASSYRNTIYF
CDR3 DNA: TGTGCCAGCAGCTACAGAAACACCATATATTTT
D gene: NA
CDR3 length: 11
clone size: NA
J gene: TRBJ1-3
V gene: TRBV3-1/TRBV3-2

CDR3 protein: CASSPPRQGLNQPQHF
CDR3 DNA: TGTGCCAGCAGTCCCCCCAGACAGGGATTAAATCAGCCCCAGCATTTT
D gene: TRBD1
CDR3 length: 16
clone size: NA
J gene: TRBJ1-5
V gene: TRBV6-2/TRBV6-3

CDR3 protein: CATSREVAGGQETQYF
CDR3 DNA: TGTGCCACCAGCAGAGAAGTAGCGGGGGGACAAGAGACCCAGTACTTC
D gene: TRBD2
CDR3 length: 16
clone size: NA
J gene: TRBJ2-5
V gene: TRBV15

CDR3 protein: CASRLQGKANEKLFF
CDR3 DNA: TGTGCCAGCAGACTACAGGGGAAGGCTAATGAAAAACTGTTTTTT
D gene: TRBD1
CDR3 length: 15
clone size: NA
J gene: TRBJ1-4
V gene: TRBV6-5

CDR3 protein: CASSPEDSGGQETQYF
CDR3 DNA: TGTGCCAGCTCACCTGAGGATAGCGGGGGTCAAGAGACCCAGTACTTC
D gene: TRBD2
CDR3 length: 16
clone size: NA
J gene: TRBJ2-5
V gene: TRBV18

CDR3 protein: CAWRTGGRTEAFF
CDR3 DNA: TGTGCCTGGAGGACAGGGGGCCGCACTGAAGCTTTCTTT
D gene: TRBD1
CDR3 length: 13
clone size: NA
J gene: TRBJ1-1
V gene: TRBV30

CDR3 protein: CASSFPGQKNTEAFF
CDR3 DNA: TGTGCCAGCAGCTTCCCGGGACAGAAGAACACTGAAGCTTTCTTT
D gene: TRBD1
CDR3 length: 15
clone size: NA
J gene: TRBJ1-1
V gene: TRBV5-4

CDR3 protein: CASSPTGGSITDTQYF
CDR3 DNA: TGTGCCAGCAGCCCAACAGGGGGCTCAATCACAGATACGCAGTATTTT
D gene: TRBD1
CDR3 length: 16
clone size: NA
J gene: TRBJ2-3
V gene: TRBV7-6

CDR3 protein: CSVPEQGISTQYF
CDR3 DNA: TGCAGCGTCCCAGAACAGGGGATTTCGACCCAGTACTTC
D gene: TRBD1
CDR3 length: 13
clone size: NA
J gene: TRBJ2-5
V gene: TRBV29-1

CDR3 protein: CASSLRDIGEKLFF
CDR3 DNA: TGTGCCAGTAGTCTTCGGGACATTGGTGAAAAACTGTTTTTT
D gene: NA
CDR3 length: 14
clone size: NA
J gene: TRBJ1-4
V gene: TRBV19

CDR3 protein: CASSLAAGVGNTIYF
CDR3 DNA: TGTGCCAGCAGCTTAGCAGCAGGGGTCGGAAACACCATATATTTT
D gene: NA
CDR3 length: 15
clone size: NA
J gene: TRBJ1-3
V gene: TRBV7-2

CDR3 protein: CASSPWTGRDQPQHF
CDR3 DNA: TGTGCCAGCAGCCCGTGGACAGGGCGAGATCAGCCCCAGCATTTT
D gene: TRBD1
CDR3 length: 15
clone size: NA
J gene: TRBJ1-5
V gene: TRBV7-8

CDR3 protein: CASSPGTAFTYEQYF
CDR3 DNA: TGTGCCAGCTCACCAGGGACAGCCTTCACCTACGAGCAGTACTTC
D gene: TRBD1
CDR3 length: 15
clone size: NA
J gene: TRBJ2-7
V gene: TRBV18